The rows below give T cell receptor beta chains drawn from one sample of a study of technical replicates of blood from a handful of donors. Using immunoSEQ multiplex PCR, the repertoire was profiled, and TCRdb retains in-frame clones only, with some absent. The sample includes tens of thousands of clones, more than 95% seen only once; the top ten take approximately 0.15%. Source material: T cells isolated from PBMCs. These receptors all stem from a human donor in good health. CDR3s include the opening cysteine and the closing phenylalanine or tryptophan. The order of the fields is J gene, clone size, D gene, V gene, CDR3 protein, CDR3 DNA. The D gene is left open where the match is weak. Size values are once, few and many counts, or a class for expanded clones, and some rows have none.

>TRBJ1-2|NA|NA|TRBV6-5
CASSRTGPYGYTF
TGTGCCAGCAGTCGAACAGGCCCCTATGGCTACACCTTC
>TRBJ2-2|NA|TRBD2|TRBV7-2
CASSQRLAGAVGELFF
TGTGCCAGCAGCCAGAGACTAGCGGGAGCGGTCGGGGAGCTGTTTTTT
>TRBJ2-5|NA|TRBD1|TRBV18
CASSRQGERETQYF
TGTGCCAGCTCGCGACAGGGAGAAAGGGAGACCCAGTACTTC
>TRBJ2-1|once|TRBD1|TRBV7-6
CASSQMTGGRNEQFF
TGTGCCAGCAGCCAAATGACAGGGGGTCGGAATGAGCAGTTCTTC
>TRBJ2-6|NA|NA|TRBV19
CASSMRSSGANVLTF
TGTGCCAGTAGTATGCGGTCCTCTGGGGCCAACGTCCTGACTTTC
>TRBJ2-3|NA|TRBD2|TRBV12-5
CASGFLAGGPWSTDTQYF
TGTGCTAGTGGTTTTCTCGCGGGGGGGCCGTGGAGCACAGATACGCAGTATTTT
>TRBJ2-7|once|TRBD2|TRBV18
CASSPPELADRQYF
TGTGCCAGCTCACCACCGGAACTAGCGGATCGGCAGTACTTC
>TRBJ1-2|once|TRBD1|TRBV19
CASSRDRAHGYTF
TGTGCCAGTAGTAGGGACAGGGCCCATGGCTACACCTTC
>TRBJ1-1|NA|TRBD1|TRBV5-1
CASSLAGGQMNTEAFF
TGCGCCAGCAGCTTGGCCGGGGGACAGATGAACACTGAAGCTTTCTTT
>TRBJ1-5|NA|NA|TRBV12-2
CASRLVGRGNQPQHF
NA
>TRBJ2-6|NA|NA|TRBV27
CASSPLIARSGANVLTF
TGTGCCAGCAGTCCCCTCATTGCGCGCTCTGGGGCCAACGTCCTGACTTTC